This TCR beta chain is drawn from a study of cytomegalovirus exposure and HLA in healthy donors (dated by TCRdb to between 2016 and 2019). Turning to the overall study: An earlier analysis of about 530 of the donors reported under 300 Gb of sequence data and approximately 120 million unique TCR beta sequences obtained from about 180 million T cells. An early release covering more than 500 HLA-typed donors comprised approximately 300 gigabases of sequencing data and 85 million to 100 million unique TCR sequences. Of the 350 to 450 genotyped donors, about 84% fell in the genetic ancestry cluster associated with self-reported Caucasian donors. The study was designed to test whether signatures of past pathogen exposure could be identified by cataloging public T cell receptors. The T cell repertoires of several hundred subjects were profiled by immunosequencing and related to cytomegalovirus serostatus. A separate validation cohort of over a hundred different subjects was used in addition to the 666-subject first cohort. The study combined high-throughput TCR immunosequencing, statistical association of individual TCRs with disease status, and machine learning to predict cytomegalovirus infection status. A later analysis re-examined previously published TCR beta repertoires from more than 600 donors and added high-resolution HLA genotyping to investigate patterns of TCR occurrence. The later analysis used no new phenotypic data to find candidate immune exposures, relying instead on TCR beta sequences and their occurrence across donors. An earlier analysis of around 580 of the donors used high-throughput TCR beta sequencing to judge whether each TCR beta V gene segment behaved as functional or pseudogenic. Alongside the repertoire data, information on donor age, sex, ethnicity and CMV serostatus was compiled. A later genetic analysis took genome-wide SNP genotypes for about three fifths of the 666 donors and used that subset as a discovery cohort. All discovery cohort repertoires had been generated on a single sequencing platform. HLA typing included class I and class II loci at four-digit resolution. The number of typed donors differed by locus: about 620-640 for A, B, C, DRB1 and DQB1; approximately 520 for DQA1; around 580 for DPA1; and roughly 470 for DPB1. Roughly 5 DR-DQ haplotypes were handled as single units for association and clustering because linkage in the cohort was strong. On average, around 240,000 unique TCR beta nucleotide sequences were sequenced per donor among a few hundred genotyped donors of the cohort, with roughly 18% of those sequences being non-productive.

The cohort consisted of hundreds of healthy bone marrow donors. At the time of sampling, all cohort members were nominally healthy, though unrecorded immune exposures were likely present. The donor tested CMV seropositive, placing the donor among the 290 or so seropositive members of the cohort. Each donor provided a peripheral blood sample, and peripheral blood mononuclear cells were used for TCR beta sequencing. The Qiagen DNeasy Blood Extraction Kit was used to extract genomic DNA from the blood cell samples. In regard to this clone: Its antigen is not yet known. The sample holds no much larger clone one base away, and base qualities are not on file.

Study-wide conclusions, independent of this receptor: CMV serostatus was the only immune exposure information available for the cohort. In vitro tests confirmed that a few of the cytomegalovirus-associated TCR beta chains recognize cytomegalovirus antigens. The authors suggested that the approach could potentially be extended to other disease states and immunological phenotypes. A further reported finding was that TCR beta sequences accurately predicted the HLA-A and HLA-B alleles for most subjects in the first cohort. In the study, about 150 TCR beta chains were listed as associated with cytomegalovirus. While some public TCRs were present in many individuals, most TCR sequences turned up only very rarely across donors. V-gene and J-gene trimming of TCR beta chains was associated with a missense DCLRE1C variant in a later genetic analysis, and the association was replicated in an independent cohort. According to a later analysis, parvovirus B19, influenza, CMV and Epstein-Barr virus appeared linked to several top co-occurrence clusters. Strong co-occurrence of HLA alleles, especially DR and DQ, made assigning TCR associations to individual alleles difficult. In this cohort, only TCR beta chains were sequenced, and detectable features were limited by the absence of alpha or paired-chain data. Roughly 17 rarely observed V segments, including chromosome 9 orphons, were excluded from the earlier analysis of about 500 of the donors because counts were too low. A group of highly shared sequence variants was considered likely to be a technical artifact of the sequencing pipeline. Broadly in line with IMGT annotations, most TCR beta V segments showed up in productive rearrangements about 90% or about 30% of the time in an earlier analysis of several hundred of the donors. According to a later analysis, TCR association rates differed among HLA loci, with DRB1 alleles showing the most associated TCRs and HLA-C alleles showing the fewest. Linkage disequilibrium might explain the correlated functional status among segregating V segments, but an unknown experimental factor could not be excluded. In a later genetic analysis, fewer N-insertions in productive TCRs were reported among donors in an Asian-associated ancestry cluster than the roughly 700-donor mean. Because some donors lacked HLA typing at each locus, the association tests relied only on the typed subset. A later analysis associated approximately 17,000 TCR beta sequences with specific HLA alleles at a false discovery rate of 0.05. In a later analysis, HLA-associated TCR beta chains showed more clonal expansion and lower generation probabilities than non-associated chains that were equally common. The presence/absence analyses assumed that sequencing depth was roughly uniform across donors, and that assumption may not be true. Most CMV-associated TCR beta chains appeared to be HLA-restricted in a later analysis, and the HLA associations seemed to be driven largely by CMV exposure. In both the original and validation cohorts, the classifier was reported to diagnose cytomegalovirus status with high specificity and sensitivity.

The library was prepared using the immunoSEQ multiplex PCR assay. For the multiplex PCR, a mixture combining 60 forward primers for TCR Vbeta segments and 13 reverse primers for TCR Jbeta segments was used. The CDR3 region of rearranged TCR beta genes was amplified from genomic DNA by a multiplex PCR assay. The Illumina HiSeq System was used to sequence the amplified TCR beta libraries as 87-base-pair reads. The paper's data handling went like this. A later analysis counted approximately 84 million unique TCR beta chains across the 666 repertoires, and about 10 million of these chains were shared by at least two donors. A nearest-neighbor algorithm error-corrected the raw reads and collapsed the reads into unique sequences, merging closely related sequences to remove PCR and sequencing errors. Alignment of CDR3 sequences to IMGT reference sequences was used to assign V, D and J gene segments. For a sequence to be retained, a match of at least six nucleotides to both a V gene segment and a J gene segment was required. Rearrangements were called productive when the CDR3 lacked stop codons and stayed in frame with V and J; all others were non-productive. Following IMGT convention, CDR3 was defined as the stretch from the second conserved V-encoded cysteine up to the conserved J-encoded phenylalanine. Sequences without an unambiguous match to a single V gene segment were excluded from the earlier analysis of approximately 600 of the donors. In an earlier analysis of a few hundred of the donors, V segments were called functional above 56.7% productive rearrangements and were called segregating when the between-donor standard deviation exceeded 5%. A statistical classification framework was developed to diagnose cytomegalovirus status using the catalog of TCR beta chain sequences. In a later analysis, TCR nucleotide sequences were compared against IMGT/GENE-DB human TR gene sequences so that V and J genes could be assigned. The TCRdist pipeline was used in a later analysis to assign CDR3 sequences and most-parsimonious VDJ recombination scenarios. In a later analysis, every TCR beta chain was defined by the combination of its CDR3 amino acid sequence and its V-gene family, and reads without a unique V-gene family were dropped. To address suspected cross-contamination and a sequencing artifact, a later analysis removed roughly 640 highly shared, low-generation-probability nucleotide sequences. A later analysis calculated a clonal expansion index for each public chain from normalized within-repertoire ranks of inferred template counts. A later analysis computed generation probabilities with a VDJ recombination model fitted to out-of-frame rearrangements, and checked the results against IGoR. A later analysis scored TCR-TCR, TCR-HLA and TCR-CMV co-occurrence with hypergeometric tests, applying a repertoire-size bias correction to TCR pairs. To estimate false discovery rates, a later analysis permuted the HLA or CMV assignments 20 times. In a later analysis, co-occurring TCRs were grouped with DBSCAN, and TCRdist sequence similarity was added when clustering was performed within HLA-allele-positive subsets. Repertoires with fewer than 30,000 or more than 120,000 public chains were left out of co-occurrence clustering, as were five repertoires with anomalous nucleotide sharing. TCRdb's version of the immuneACCESS table is confined to in-frame rearrangements and falls short of the full clone set. An unresolved V gene accounts for under half of the shortfall where checked; the remainder is of unknown origin. V and J calls and clone size are as listed in that table; D and trimming were resolved from the DNA. A total of about 160,000 clones appear in this sample, roughly 80% of them only once. The ten largest clones add up to around 2.1% of the sample.

The sequence derives from a man between 50 and 59 years old in good health and CMV-seropositive. Sequenced input: PBMCs.

The CDR3 protein: CASSEQGQTEAFF. The sequenced DNA: TGCGCCAGCAGTGAGCAGGGACAGACTGAAGCTTTCTTT. The receptor chain draws on TRBV10-2 and TRBJ1-1, and 7 bases in between align with TRBD1. The CDR3 numbers 13 residues from cysteine through phenylalanine. Only CDR3 DNA remains: 39 bases, in frame from the first base. The germline V gene sets CDR1 to WSHSY and CDR2 to SAAADI. Ends trimmed: V by 2 bases, J by 5 bases; bases unmatched to a gene: 2.